Presented here are 16 T cell receptor beta chains from one specimen sequenced in a study of blood T cells in healthy people across ages. Together with a sample-barcoded 5' primer, a J-beta primer mix was included in a second PCR lasting roughly 6 to 12 cycles. MiXCR, applied by TCRdb to the 5' RACE reads, yields one record per CDR3 protein. The sample lists 2 million or so distinct CDR3 sequences; roughly 49% were seen once. The sequencing sample was made of blood. These receptors originate from a woman aged 40 to 49 in good health.

This clonotype was counted between two and nine times. V and J are TRBV3-1 and TRBJ2-7; TRBD1 is a possible D gene (6 bases). Germline CDR1 reads LGHDT; CDR2 reads YNNKEL (reference sequence). The CDR3 runs to 14 residues. V lost 3 bases and J lost 0, with 9 bases in between. The DNA of the CDR3 is TGTGCCAGCAGCCATGGACAGTCCTCCTACGAGCAGTACTTC. Translated: CASSHGQSSYEQYF.

The chain joins TRBV7-6 to TRBJ2-7; 11 nucleotides align to TRBD2. The ends lost 3 bases at V and 1 base at J; junction bases unmatched: 8. This CDR3 has 17 residues. Germline values: CDR1 SGHVS, CDR2 FNYEAQ. The CDR3 DNA is TGTGCCAGCAGCTTGGGTAGCGGGGGGGCCGGGTCCTACGAGCAGTACTTC. This codes for CASSLGSGGAGSYEQYF.

The chain links TRBV27 to TRBJ2-5; D gene uncertain. Germline V lookup: CDR1 MNHEY, CDR2 SMNVEV (reference sequence). V was clipped by 3 bases and J by 1 base, with 12 bases between them. CDR3 length equals 15 residues. The CDR3 coding sequence is TGTGCCAGCAGTTTTCTCGGACGAACCCAAGAGACCCAGTACTTC. It codes for CASSFLGRTQETQYF.

In this sample, this clonotype turned up a few times. The gene calls are TRBV25-1 and TRBJ2-1; D might be TRBD1 (6 bases). The CDR3 runs 15 residues. CDR1 and CDR2 from the germline V gene are MGHDK and SYGVNS. V shed 5 bases and J shed 5 bases, with 16 bases lying between them. DNA of the CDR3: TGTGCCAGCAGTAAAACCAGACAGGTAAACAATGAGCAGTTCTTC. This codes for CASSKTRQVNNEQFF.

The genes are TRBV5-1 and TRBJ2-3; no reliable D call. This CDR3 is built from 15 residues. Per the germline V gene, CDR1 is SGHRS and CDR2 is YFSETQ. With 0 bases removed from V and 6 bases from J, the gap between germline ends came to 14 bases. The CDR3 DNA reads TGCGCCAGCAGCTTGGTTTTGGGCCGTATGGATACGCAGTATTTT. Protein product: CASSLVLGRMDTQYF.

This clonotype turned up a few times. J is TRBJ2-5 and V is TRBV20-1; D is possibly TRBD1 or TRBD2 (5 bases each). The CDR3 totals 15 residues. The germline CDR1 and CDR2 sequences are DFQATT and SNEGSKA (reference sequence). V lost 0 bases and J lost 5, with 16 bases in between. The CDR3 DNA sequence: TGCAGTGCTAGAGAATGGGGCAGTGGGACGGAGACCCAGTACTTC. This encodes CSAREWGSGTETQYF.

The chain is built from TRBV12-3 or TRBV12-4 and TRBJ1-4; D is undetermined. The CDR3 extends over 13 amino acids. V was trimmed by 3 bases and J by 5 bases, leaving 7 bases between them. The CDR3 loop is CASSFRANEKLFF. The CDR3 DNA reads as TGTGCCAGCAGTTTTCGGGCGAATGAAAAACTGTTTTTT.

The chain joins TRBV4-1 to TRBJ2-5; maybe TRBD2 (6 bases). V lost 0 bases and J 1 base, leaving 18 bases between the germline ends. The CDR3 sequence is 18 residues long. CDR1 and CDR2 from the germline V gene are MGHRA and YSYEKL. CDR3 bases: TGCGCCAGCAGCCAAGAGGAAGCGGAGGCGGGGATCCAAGAGACCCAGTACTTC. As protein: CASSQEEAEAGIQETQYF.

CDR3 in DNA: TGTGCCAGCAGTGAACTTTCGGCGGGGGGGCGAGAGACCCAGTACTTC. It yields the protein CASSELSAGGRETQYF. The rearrangement uses TRBV25-1 and TRBJ2-7; the match to TRBD2 covers 9 bases. The last part of the DNA fits TRBJ2-5 better; the J call may be wrong. This CDR3 region has 16 residues. Germline V CDR1 and CDR2: MGHDK, SYGVNS.

This sequence joins TRBV12-3 or TRBV12-4 and TRBJ2-3; 7 nucleotides match TRBD1. The CDR3 is 15 amino acids. V gave up 4 bases and J gave up 4 bases; unmatched junction bases: 8. The CDR3 sequence: CASSSRQGKADTQYF. The CDR3, as DNA: TGTGCCAGCAGTTCCAGACAGGGAAAGGCAGATACGCAGTATTTT.

This clonotype occurred many times. The chain carries TRBV3-1 and TRBJ2-7; D assignment may be TRBD1 or TRBD2 (5 bases each). The CDR3 has 18 residues. CDR1 is LGHDT and CDR2 is YNNKEL in the germline V gene (reference sequence). Trimming removed 4 bases from V and 1 base from J, with 23 bases in between. In DNA, the CDR3 is TGTGCCAGCAGCCCGAAAGGCCGGGGACCGTTTGAGTCCTACGAGCAGTACTTC. As protein: CASSPKGRGPFESYEQYF.

The chain combines TRBV7-9 with TRBJ2-1, with 12 nucleotides matching TRBD2. With 5 bases clipped from V and 8 bases from J, the junction kept 7 bases outside the gene matches. Germline CDR1 is SEHNR and CDR2 is FQNEAQ (reference sequence). The CDR3 covers 15 residues. The CDR3 nucleotides are TGTGCCAGCAGCCTTCTAGCGGGGGGGCCCCATGAGCAGTTCTTC. Translated, it gives CASSLLAGGPHEQFF. The whole variable domain, remainder taken from reference TRBV7-9 and TRBJ2-1, is DTGVSQNPRHKITKRGQNVTFRCDPISEHNRLYWYRQTLGQGPEFLTYFQNEAQLEKSRLLSDRFSAERPKGSFSTLEIQRTEQGDSAMYLCASSLLAGGPHEQFFGPGTRLTVL.

This clonotype occurred a few times. The V gene is TRBV5-1, the J gene TRBJ2-5; D is possibly TRBD2 (7 bases). Germline V gene data show CDR1 as SGHRS and CDR2 as YFSETQ. There are 19 residues in the CDR3. V was trimmed by 4 bases and J by 1 base, leaving 26 bases between them. CDR3 residues: CASSQPWRGPDTIQETQYF. CDR3 DNA sequence: TGCGCCAGCAGCCAACCTTGGCGGGGGCCTGACACGATCCAAGAGACCCAGTACTTC. Full variable domain (missing parts from reference TRBV5-1 and TRBJ2-5): KAGVTQTPRYLIKTRGQQVTLSCSPISGHRSVSWYQQTPGQGLQFLFEYFSETQRNKGNFPGRFSGRQFSNSRSEMNVSTLELGDSALYLCASSQPWRGPDTIQETQYFGPGTRLLVL.

This clonotype was counted only a few times. J is TRBJ2-1 and V is TRBV29-1; possibly TRBD2 for D (6 bases). The CDR3 length is 13 residues. Germline V lookup: CDR1 SQVTM, CDR2 ANQGSEA. V shed 5 bases and J shed 3 bases, with 11 bases lying between them. CDR3 residues: CSVPWGDYNEQFF. As DNA, the CDR3 is TGCAGCGTTCCGTGGGGGGACTACAATGAGCAGTTCTTC.

This clonotype showed up just once. V usage is TRBV6-2 or TRBV6-3 and J usage is TRBJ2-4, with D maybe TRBD1 (6 bases). The end of the DNA fits TRBJ2-5 better, so the J call may be wrong. This CDR3 is 16 amino acids long. Germline CDR1 reads MNHEY; CDR2 reads SVGEGT. The CDR3 sequence is CASSYHRAGAQETQYF. Written as DNA, the CDR3 is TGTGCCAGCAGTTACCACCGGGCAGGGGCCCAAGAGACCCAGTACTTC.

The J gene is TRBJ2-3, the V gene TRBV20-1; 12 positions match TRBD2. The germline V gene has CDR1 DFQATT and CDR2 SNEGSKA (reference sequence). V lost 4 bases, J lost 4 bases, and 9 bases stayed unmatched. CDR3 length equals 16 residues. CDR3 sequence: CSAMGSSGGAADTQYF. The DNA for the CDR3 is TGCAGTGCTATGGGGTCTAGCGGGGGGGCCGCAGATACGCAGTATTTT.